This T cell receptor delta chain was captured in a study of DNA immune sequencing with unique molecular identifiers (dated by TCRdb to the early 2020s). For context, the study as a whole: Using immunomagnetic cell separation, gammadelta T cells were enriched from buffy coats, and the genomic DNA of these cells was sequenced. Fluorescence-activated cell sorting was used to enrich gammadelta T cells from the PBMC of 10 healthy individuals. In the comparison of enriched versus non-enriched samples, about 97 ng of enriched gammadelta T-cell DNA and around 1 ug of non-enriched PBMC DNA were sequenced. The study developed and validated an ultrasensitive DNA-based TRD repertoire sequencing method using PCR-introduced unique molecular identifiers. The method was checked using synthetic reference molecules and blood samples from healthy people. Healthy individuals were used as donors, and sorted peripheral blood gammadelta T cells were profiled from under 12 of these donors.

Results the study describes overall, beyond this receptor: Novel TRD sequences not targeted by the primers cannot be detected by the primer-based approach. Healthy donors differed in TRD repertoire diversity, and several donors were highly oligoclonal, meaning the top 5 clonotypes made up more than half of productive molecules. Among clonotypes from healthy donors, the most common TRD rearrangement was TRDV2 paired with TRDJ1.

For CDR1 and CDR2, the germline V gene lists GEAIGNYY and EKD. At the junction V is shortened by 1 base and J by 0 bases; bases outside the gene matches: 8. Counted from cysteine to phenylalanine, this CDR3 has 18 amino acids. Left in the record is the CDR3 DNA by itself, 54 bases read in frame from the first base. Preparation of the library involved multiplex PCR. A 32-plex assay with primers for all 8 TRDV and 4 TRDJ genes covering the CDR3 was used to amplify genomic DNA. A 12-nucleotide UMI was introduced during two to three barcoding PCR cycles, after which a second PCR was performed with Illumina adapter primers. AMPure XP beads were used for library purification, and library quality was checked on a Fragment Analyzer with the HS NGS Fragment kit. An Illumina MiniSeq mid-output kit with around 19% PhiX and 150 cycles of paired-end reads was used for sequencing. The authors processed their data as follows. MIGEC version 1.2.9 was used to process the reads, grouping reads by UMI and building error-corrected consensus sequences. Modified VDJtools version 1.2.1 scripts and the tcR R package were used for post-processing. TCRdb recomputed clones from the public reads with CATT; identical DNA rows were then combined. None of the V and J calls come from the authors' own analysis; TCRdb made them. This sample holds 1,500 to 2,000 delta-chain clones; around 12% were observed only once. The top ten clones comprise 50% to 70% of the sample.

By how much of the sample it makes up, this clone is medium-sized (0.01 to 0.1%). It lacks a known antigen. No quality values exist for individual bases; no much larger clone is one base distant. The sequencing sample was made of gamma-delta T cells enriched from blood buffy coat, or unenriched PBMCs (not recorded which). This receptor was taken from a human donor in good health. This chain is built from TRDV2 and TRDJ2; 9 bases in the junction line up with TRDD3. The CDR3 here reads CACDTLGDPHPLTAQLFF. The sequenced DNA is TGTGCCTGTGACACTCTGGGGGATCCCCATCCTTTGACAGCACAACTCTTCTTT.